This TCR beta chain was sequenced during a study of blood T cell repertoires in COVID-19. Sequencing used immunoSEQ multiplex PCR; TCRdb keeps in-frame clones, though not all of them. The repertoire holds some 180,000 clones, with roughly 85% as singletons. This CDR3 has 15 amino acids. Germline V gene data show CDR1 as SGHRS and CDR2 as YFSETQ. V trimming: 4 bases; J trimming: 7 bases; junction bases outside the gene matches: 12. The rearrangement joins TRBV5-1 to TRBJ2-7; TRBD2 agrees at 9 bases. The sequencing input was PBMCs or T cells enriched from blood (not recorded which). The receptor was derived from a man in his forties who had recovered from COVID-19. This CDR3 is CASSPERGASWEQYF. CDR3 nucleotide sequence: TGCGCCAGCAGCCCTGAGCGGGGGGCGTCGTGGGAGCAGTACTTC.